This T cell receptor (beta chain) was documented in a study of OX40 agonist ivuxolimab in advanced cancers. General study points: Dosing at 0.1 to 3.0 mg/kg was accompanied by clonal expansion of CD4+ and CD8+ blood T cells by week 6. The mean number of expanded clones was higher in CD8+ T cells than in CD4+.

The data were produced by immunoSEQ multiplex PCR, yet TCRdb's version contains in-frame clones alone and is incomplete. The sample records fewer than 90,000 clones, about 91% being singletons. Autoimmune disease history or systemic immunosuppression meant exclusion. The CDR3 runs to 14 residues. Germline loops: CDR1 MNHEY, CDR2 SMNVEV (reference sequence). V shed 6 bases and J 2 bases; nucleotides not matched to a gene: 3. Details on this clone: Its antigen is not identified.

The V and J genes are TRBV27 and TRBJ2-7; TRBD2 matches 11 bases. This sample comprised CD4+ or CD8+ T cells sorted from blood, obtained in a trial of the OX40 agonist ivuxolimab. This TCR was recovered from an adult with an advanced solid tumor such as melanoma, head and neck, liver or kidney cancer. The CDR3 DNA sequence: TGTGCCAGCAGATTACTAGCGGGAGCCTACGAGCAGTACTTC. Its protein is CASRLLAGAYEQYF.